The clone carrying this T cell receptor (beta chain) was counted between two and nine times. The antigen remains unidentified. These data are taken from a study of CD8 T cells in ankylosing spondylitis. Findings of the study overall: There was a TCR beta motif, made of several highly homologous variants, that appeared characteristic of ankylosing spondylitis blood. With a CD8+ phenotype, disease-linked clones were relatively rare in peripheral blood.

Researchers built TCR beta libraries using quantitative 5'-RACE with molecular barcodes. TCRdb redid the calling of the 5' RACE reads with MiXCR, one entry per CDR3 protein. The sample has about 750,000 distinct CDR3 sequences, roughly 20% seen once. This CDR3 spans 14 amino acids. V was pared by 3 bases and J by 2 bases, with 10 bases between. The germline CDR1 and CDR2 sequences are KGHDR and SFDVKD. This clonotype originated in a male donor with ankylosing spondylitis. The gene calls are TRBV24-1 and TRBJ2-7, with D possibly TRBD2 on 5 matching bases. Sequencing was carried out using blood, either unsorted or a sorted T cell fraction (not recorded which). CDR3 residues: CATSDRRLPYEQYF. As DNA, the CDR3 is TGTGCCACCAGTGATAGGAGGCTTCCCTACGAGCAGTACTTC.